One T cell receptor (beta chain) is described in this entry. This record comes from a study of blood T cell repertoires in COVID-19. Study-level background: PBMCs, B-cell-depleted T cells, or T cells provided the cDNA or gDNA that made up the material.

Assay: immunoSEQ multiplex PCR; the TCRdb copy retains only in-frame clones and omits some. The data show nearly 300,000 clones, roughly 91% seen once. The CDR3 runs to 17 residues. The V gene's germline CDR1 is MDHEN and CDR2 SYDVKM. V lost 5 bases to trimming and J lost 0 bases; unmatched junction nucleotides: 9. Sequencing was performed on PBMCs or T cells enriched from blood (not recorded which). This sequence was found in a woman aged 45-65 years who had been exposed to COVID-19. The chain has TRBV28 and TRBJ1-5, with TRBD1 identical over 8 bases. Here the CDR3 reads CASSRTQGVNSNQPQHF. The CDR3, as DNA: TGTGCCAGCAGTCGTACACAGGGGGTGAATAGCAATCAGCCCCAGCATTTT.